This T cell receptor beta chain appears in the sequencing data of a study of blood T cell repertoires in COVID-19. Study details: The origin of the acute and convalescent COVID-19 samples was the United States, Italy and Spain. Sample material is recorded as cDNA or gDNA derived from T cells, B-cell-depleted T cells, or PBMCs.

Trimming removed 7 bases at V and 2 bases at J, with 15 bases between. CDR3 length equals 15 residues. In germline, CDR1 is LGHNT, CDR2 FRNRAP. Per the original data handling: Cell counts per sample came from amplifying reference gene primers. Produced via immunoSEQ multiplex PCR; TCRdb's table is partial and in-frame only. That table supplies the V and J calls and clone size; D and trimming were determined from the DNA. The sample lists 200,000 to 250,000 clones; 75% to 90% were seen once. The sequenced material came from peripheral blood. This sequence joins TRBV12-5 and TRBJ2-1; possibly TRBD2 for D (7 bases). This clonotype was obtained from a woman older than 75 with COVID-19, enrolled during active disease. The DNA of the CDR3 is TGTGCTAGTGCGGGGGCGGGAGACCCCTACAATGAGCAGTTCTTC. As protein: CASAGAGDPYNEQFF.